The 2 T cell receptor beta chains below all came from one sample that was sequenced in a study of metastatic and nonmetastatic thyroid tumors. TCRdb called clones again from the PCR reads with MiXCR. The sample yields about 21,000 clones, approximately 30% seen once. Ahead of thyroid surgery, no patient had received treatment of any kind. The sequenced material came from blood. The receptors stem from a female donor with papillary thyroid cancer or a benign thyroid nodule (not recorded which). Some clones in this sample may be carry-over from other donors' samples.

The chain joins TRBV10-3 to TRBJ1-2; no clear D gene. The CDR3 length is 14 residues. V lost 0 bases to trimming and J lost 4 bases, with 9 bases between them. Germline V gene sequence: CDR1 ENHRY, CDR2 SYGVKD. The CDR3 reads CAISESPVAYGYTF. CDR3 nucleotides: TGTGCCATCAGTGAGTCGCCGGTAGCCTATGGCTACACCTTC.

At least ten counts were recorded for this clone. The rearrangement joins TRBV28 to TRBJ2-7, with D tentatively TRBD1 (6 bases). Trimming took off 2 bases at V and 2 bases at J, with 13 bases between the two ends. Germline loops: CDR1 MDHEN, CDR2 SYDVKM. This CDR3 region has 15 residues. CDR3 protein: CASSLPGHKTYEQYF. The CDR3 nucleotides read TGTGCCAGCAGTTTACCGGGACATAAGACCTACGAGCAGTACTTC.